A single sample gave rise to the 6 T cell receptor beta chains below, sequenced in a study of blood T cell repertoires in COVID-19. Method: immunoSEQ multiplex PCR; TCRdb's copy keeps in-frame clones and lacks some. The sample holds around 180,000 clones; more than 85% are singletons and the top ten take 2.1%. Material: peripheral blood. The source of these receptors is a man in his sixties or seventies with active or convalescent COVID-19.

V is TRBV5-1 and J is TRBJ2-7; 10 nucleotides line up with TRBD1. The CDR3 is 16 amino acids. Trimming removed 4 bases from V and 5 bases from J; junction bases left unmatched: 12. Germline CDR1 SGHRS, CDR2 YFSETQ. CDR3 protein: CASSATRGTGVDEQYF. The CDR3 nucleotides are TGCGCCAGCAGCGCCACCCGAGGGACAGGGGTCGACGAGCAGTACTTC.

Only one count was recorded for this clone. CDR3 sequence reads: CASSVHREGRSGANVLTF. The DNA for the CDR3 is TGTGCCAGCAGTGTCCACAGGGAGGGCCGCTCTGGGGCCAACGTCCTGACTTTC. V and J are TRBV6-1 and TRBJ2-6, with D possibly being TRBD2 (7 bases). With 4 bases removed from V and 0 bases from J, the gap between germline ends came to 16 bases. The CDR3 runs 18 residues. In germline, CDR1 is MNHNS, CDR2 SASEGT.

The rearrangement joins TRBV6-1 to TRBJ1-5; D may be TRBD1 (6 bases). The CDR3 runs 15 residues. Germline V CDR1 and CDR2: MNHNS, SASEGT. V was pared by 2 bases and J by 6 bases, with 14 bases between. CDR3 nucleotide sequence: TGTGCCAGCAGTGAATGGGAGGGGGTGGTTCAGCCCCAGCATTTT. Translated, it gives CASSEWEGVVQPQHF.

The chain links TRBV5-1 to TRBJ2-5; D is possibly TRBD1 (6 bases). CDR1 SGHRS and CDR2 YFSETQ come from the germline V gene. This CDR3 is built from 15 residues. Trimming stripped 0 bases from V and 2 bases from J, with 11 bases between. CDR3 DNA: TGCGCCAGCAGCTTGGGGACAGCAACACAAGAGACCCAGTACTTC. Its protein is CASSLGTATQETQYF.

The chain combines TRBV27 with TRBJ2-1; 8 bases match TRBD2. With 4 bases clipped from V and 7 bases from J, the junction kept 12 bases outside the gene matches. The germline V gene has CDR1 MNHEY and CDR2 SMNVEV (reference sequence). The CDR3 spans 16 residues. The CDR3 bases are TGTGCCAGCAGTTCCCGGGGGAGAGGGACTAGGAATGAGCAGTTCTTC. It specifies CASSSRGRGTRNEQFF.

The chain employs TRBV7-9 and TRBJ1-4; D not resolved. V was shortened by 8 bases and J by 2 bases, with 9 bases between the two germline ends. The CDR3 covers 13 residues. In germline, CDR1 is SEHNR, CDR2 FQNEAQ (reference sequence). The CDR3 region has the DNA TGTGCCAGCGGAGGGAGGACTAATGAAAAACTGTTTTTT. It encodes CASGGRTNEKLFF.